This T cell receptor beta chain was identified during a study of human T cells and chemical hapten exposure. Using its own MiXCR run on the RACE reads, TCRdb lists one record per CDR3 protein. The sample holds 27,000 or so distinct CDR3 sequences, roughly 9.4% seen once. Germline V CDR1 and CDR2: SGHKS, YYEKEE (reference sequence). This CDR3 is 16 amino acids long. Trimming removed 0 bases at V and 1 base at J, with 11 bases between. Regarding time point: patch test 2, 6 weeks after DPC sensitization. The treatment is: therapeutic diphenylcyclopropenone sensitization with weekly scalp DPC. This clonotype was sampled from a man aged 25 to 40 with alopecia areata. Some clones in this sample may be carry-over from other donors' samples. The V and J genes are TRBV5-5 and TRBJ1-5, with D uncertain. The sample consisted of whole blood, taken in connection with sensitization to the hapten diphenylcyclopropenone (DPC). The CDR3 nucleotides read TGTGCCAGCAGCTTGGAGTCTCACGGCAGCAATCAGCCCCAGCATTTT. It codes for CASSLESHGSNQPQHF.